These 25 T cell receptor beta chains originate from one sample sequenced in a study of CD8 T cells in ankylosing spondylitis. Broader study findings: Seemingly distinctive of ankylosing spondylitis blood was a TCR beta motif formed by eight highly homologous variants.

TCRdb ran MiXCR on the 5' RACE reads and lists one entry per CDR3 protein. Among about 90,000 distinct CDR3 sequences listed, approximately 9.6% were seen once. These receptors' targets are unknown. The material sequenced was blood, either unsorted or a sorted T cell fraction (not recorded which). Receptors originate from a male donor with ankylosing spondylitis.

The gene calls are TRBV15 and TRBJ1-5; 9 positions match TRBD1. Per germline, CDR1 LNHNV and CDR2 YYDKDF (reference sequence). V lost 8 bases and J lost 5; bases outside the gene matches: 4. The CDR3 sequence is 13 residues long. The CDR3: CATSTGGYQPQHF. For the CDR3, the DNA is TGTGCCACCTCCACAGGGGGCTATCAGCCCCAGCATTTT.

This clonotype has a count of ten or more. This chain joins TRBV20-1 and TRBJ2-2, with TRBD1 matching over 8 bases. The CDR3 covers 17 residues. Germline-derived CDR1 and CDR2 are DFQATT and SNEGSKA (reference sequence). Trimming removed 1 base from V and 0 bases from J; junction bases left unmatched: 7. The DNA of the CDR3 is TGCAGTGCTAGAGTGAGGGACAGGCGGACGAACACCGGGGAGCTGTTTTTT. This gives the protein CSARVRDRRTNTGELFF.

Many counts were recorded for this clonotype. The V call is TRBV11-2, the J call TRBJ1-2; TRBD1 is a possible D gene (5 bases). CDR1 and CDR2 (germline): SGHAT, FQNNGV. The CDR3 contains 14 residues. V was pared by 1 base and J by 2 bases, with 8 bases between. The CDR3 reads CASSLGRGNYGYTF. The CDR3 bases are TGTGCCAGCAGCTTAGGGCGGGGGAACTATGGCTACACCTTC.

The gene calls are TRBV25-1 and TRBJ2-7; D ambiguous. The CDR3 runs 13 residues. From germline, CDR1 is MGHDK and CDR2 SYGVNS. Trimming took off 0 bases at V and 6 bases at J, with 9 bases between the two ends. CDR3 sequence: CASSEYRLSEQYF. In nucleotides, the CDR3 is TGTGCCAGCAGTGAATATAGACTGAGCGAGCAGTACTTC.

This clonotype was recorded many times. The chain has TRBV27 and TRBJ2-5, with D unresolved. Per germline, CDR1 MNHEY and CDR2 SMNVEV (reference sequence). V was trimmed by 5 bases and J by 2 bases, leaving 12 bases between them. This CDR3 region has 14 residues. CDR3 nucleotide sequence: TGTGCCAGCAGTCCGCGGTTTCCACAAGAGACCCAGTACTTC. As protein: CASSPRFPQETQYF.

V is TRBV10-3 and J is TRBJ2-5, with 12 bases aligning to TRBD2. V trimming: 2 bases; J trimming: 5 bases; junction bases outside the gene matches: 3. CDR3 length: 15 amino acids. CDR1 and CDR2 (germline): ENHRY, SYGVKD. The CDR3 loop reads CAISEGLAGRETQYF. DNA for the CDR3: TGTGCCATCAGTGAGGGACTAGCGGGAAGGGAGACCCAGTACTTC.

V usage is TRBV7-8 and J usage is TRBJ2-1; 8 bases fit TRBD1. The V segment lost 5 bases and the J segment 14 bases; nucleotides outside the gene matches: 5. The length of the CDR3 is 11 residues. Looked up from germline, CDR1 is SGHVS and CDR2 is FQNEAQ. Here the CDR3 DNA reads TGTGCCAGCAGCCCCGGGACAGGAGAGTTCTTC. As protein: CASSPGTGEFF.

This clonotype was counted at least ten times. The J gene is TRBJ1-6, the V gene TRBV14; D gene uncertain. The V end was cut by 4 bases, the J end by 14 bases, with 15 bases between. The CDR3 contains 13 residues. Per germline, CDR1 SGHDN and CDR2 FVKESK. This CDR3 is CASSLSPRLALHF. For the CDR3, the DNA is TGTGCCAGCAGCCTCAGCCCACGCTTGGCCCTCCACTTT. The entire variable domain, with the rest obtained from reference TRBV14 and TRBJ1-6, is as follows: EAGVTQFPSHSVIEKGQTVTLRCDPISGHDNLYWYRRVMGKEIKFLLHFVKESKQDESGMPNNRFLAERTGGTYSTLKVQPAELEDSGVYFCASSLSPRLALHFGNGTRLTVT.

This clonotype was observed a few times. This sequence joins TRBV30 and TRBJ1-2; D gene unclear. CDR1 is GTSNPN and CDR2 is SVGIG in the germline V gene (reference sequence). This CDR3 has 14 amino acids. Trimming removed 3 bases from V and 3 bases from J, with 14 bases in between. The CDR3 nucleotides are TGTGCCTGGAGCGAAATACGGACGGACTATGGCTACACCTTC. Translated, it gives CAWSEIRTDYGYTF.

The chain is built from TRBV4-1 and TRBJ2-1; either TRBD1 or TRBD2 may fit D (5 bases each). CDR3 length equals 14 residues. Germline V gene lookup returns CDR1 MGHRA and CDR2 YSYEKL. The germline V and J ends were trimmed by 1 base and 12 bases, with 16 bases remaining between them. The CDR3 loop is CASSQVGVQAWQFF. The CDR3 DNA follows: TGCGCCAGCAGCCAAGTGGGAGTACAGGCGTGGCAGTTCTTC.

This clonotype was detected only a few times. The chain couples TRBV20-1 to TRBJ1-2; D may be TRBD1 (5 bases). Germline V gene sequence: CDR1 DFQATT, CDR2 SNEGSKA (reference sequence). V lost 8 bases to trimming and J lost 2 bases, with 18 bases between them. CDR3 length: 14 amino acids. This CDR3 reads CSRPPDSQNYGYTF. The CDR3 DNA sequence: TGCAGTCGCCCACCAGACAGTCAAAACTATGGCTACACCTTC.

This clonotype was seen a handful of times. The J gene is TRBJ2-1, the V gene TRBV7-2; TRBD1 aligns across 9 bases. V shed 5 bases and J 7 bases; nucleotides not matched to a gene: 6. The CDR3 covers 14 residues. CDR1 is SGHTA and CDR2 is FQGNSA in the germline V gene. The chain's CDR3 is CASSPGQGGNEQFF. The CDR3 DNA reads TGTGCCAGCAGCCCGGGACAGGGAGGGAATGAGCAGTTCTTC.

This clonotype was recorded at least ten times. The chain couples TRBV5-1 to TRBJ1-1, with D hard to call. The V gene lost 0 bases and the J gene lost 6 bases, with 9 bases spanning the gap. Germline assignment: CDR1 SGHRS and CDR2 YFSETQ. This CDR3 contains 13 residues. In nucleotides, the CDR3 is TGCGCCAGCAGCTTGGCCAGAAATTCTGAAGCTTTCTTT. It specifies CASSLARNSEAFF.

The CDR3 loop is CASIDKGQGSGYTF. In DNA form, the CDR3 reads TGTGCCAGCATAGACAAGGGACAGGGAAGTGGCTACACCTTC. The V and J genes are TRBV6-1 and TRBJ1-2, with 9 positions matching TRBD1. The CDR3 length is 14 residues. Germline V lookup: CDR1 MNHNS, CDR2 SASEGT. The V and J ends lost 7 bases and 7 bases, in that order; junction bases with no gene match: 10.

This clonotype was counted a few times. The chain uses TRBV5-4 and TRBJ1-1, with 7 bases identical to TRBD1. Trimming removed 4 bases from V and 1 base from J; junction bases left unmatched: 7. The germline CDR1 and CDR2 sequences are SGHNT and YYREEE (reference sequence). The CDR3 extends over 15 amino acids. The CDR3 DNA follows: TGTGCCAGCAGCACCGGGACAGCCTGGAACACTGAAGCTTTCTTT. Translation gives CASSTGTAWNTEAFF.

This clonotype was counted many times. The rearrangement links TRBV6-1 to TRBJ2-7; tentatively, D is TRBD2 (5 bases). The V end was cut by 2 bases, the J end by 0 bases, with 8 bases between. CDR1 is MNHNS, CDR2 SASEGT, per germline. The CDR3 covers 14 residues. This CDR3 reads CASSELGSSYEQYF. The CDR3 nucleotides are TGTGCCAGCAGTGAACTGGGGAGCTCCTACGAGCAGTACTTC.

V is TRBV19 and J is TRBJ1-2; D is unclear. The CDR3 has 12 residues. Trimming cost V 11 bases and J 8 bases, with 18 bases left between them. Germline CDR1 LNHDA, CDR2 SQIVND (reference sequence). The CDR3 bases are TGTGCCGCCCGAAGGAGGGAAGGAGGCTACACCTTC. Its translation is CAARRREGGYTF.

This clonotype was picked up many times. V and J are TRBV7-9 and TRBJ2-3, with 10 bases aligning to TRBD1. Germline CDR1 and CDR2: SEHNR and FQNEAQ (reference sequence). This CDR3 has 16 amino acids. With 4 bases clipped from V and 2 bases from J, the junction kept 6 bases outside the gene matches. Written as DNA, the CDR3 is TGTGCCAGCAGCTACGCCGGGACAGGGGACACAGATACGCAGTATTTT. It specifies CASSYAGTGDTDTQYF.

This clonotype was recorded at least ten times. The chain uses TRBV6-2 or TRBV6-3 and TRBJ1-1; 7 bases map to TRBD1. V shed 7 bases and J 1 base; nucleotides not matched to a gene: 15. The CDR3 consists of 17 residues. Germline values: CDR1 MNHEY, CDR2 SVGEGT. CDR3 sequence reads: CASTYQVEGASNTEAFF. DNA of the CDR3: TGTGCCAGCACCTATCAAGTGGAGGGGGCCTCGAACACTGAAGCTTTCTTT.

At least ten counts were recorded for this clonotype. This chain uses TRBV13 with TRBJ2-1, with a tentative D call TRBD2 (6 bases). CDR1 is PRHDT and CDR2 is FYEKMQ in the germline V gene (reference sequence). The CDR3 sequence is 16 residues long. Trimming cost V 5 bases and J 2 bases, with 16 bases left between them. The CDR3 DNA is TGTGCCAGCAGCCCCCGCGGGGTAGCGGCCTACAATGAGCAGTTCTTC. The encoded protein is CASSPRGVAAYNEQFF.

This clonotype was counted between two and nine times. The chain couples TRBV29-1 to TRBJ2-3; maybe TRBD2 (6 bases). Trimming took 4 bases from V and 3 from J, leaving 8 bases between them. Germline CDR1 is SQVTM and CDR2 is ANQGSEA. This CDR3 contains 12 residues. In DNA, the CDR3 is TGCAGCGTTGGAGGGAGGACAGATACGCAGTATTTT. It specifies CSVGGRTDTQYF.

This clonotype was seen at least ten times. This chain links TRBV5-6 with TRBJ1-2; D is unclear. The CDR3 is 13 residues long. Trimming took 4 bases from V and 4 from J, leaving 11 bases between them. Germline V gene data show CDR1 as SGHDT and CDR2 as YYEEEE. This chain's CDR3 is CASSPSTAYGYTF. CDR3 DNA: TGTGCCAGCAGCCCGTCGACGGCCTATGGCTACACCTTC.

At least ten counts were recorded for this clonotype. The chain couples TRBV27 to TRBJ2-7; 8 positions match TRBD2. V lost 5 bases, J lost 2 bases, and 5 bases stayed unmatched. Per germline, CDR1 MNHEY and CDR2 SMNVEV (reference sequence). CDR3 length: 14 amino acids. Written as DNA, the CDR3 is TGTGCCAGCAGTAGCGGGAGATACCCCTACGAGCAGTACGTC. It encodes CASSSGRYPYEQYV.

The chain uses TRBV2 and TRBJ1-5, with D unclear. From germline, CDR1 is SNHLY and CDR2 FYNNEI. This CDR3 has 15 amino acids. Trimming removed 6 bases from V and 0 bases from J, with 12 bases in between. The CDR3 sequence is CASSSDGNSNQPQHF. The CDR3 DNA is TGTGCCAGCAGCTCGGACGGGAATAGCAATCAGCCCCAGCATTTT.

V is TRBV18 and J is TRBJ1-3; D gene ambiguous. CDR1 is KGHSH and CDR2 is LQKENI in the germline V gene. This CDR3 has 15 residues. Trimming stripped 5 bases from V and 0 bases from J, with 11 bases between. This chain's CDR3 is CASSSAASSGNTIYF. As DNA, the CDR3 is TGTGCCAGCTCATCCGCCGCGAGCTCTGGAAACACCATATATTTT.